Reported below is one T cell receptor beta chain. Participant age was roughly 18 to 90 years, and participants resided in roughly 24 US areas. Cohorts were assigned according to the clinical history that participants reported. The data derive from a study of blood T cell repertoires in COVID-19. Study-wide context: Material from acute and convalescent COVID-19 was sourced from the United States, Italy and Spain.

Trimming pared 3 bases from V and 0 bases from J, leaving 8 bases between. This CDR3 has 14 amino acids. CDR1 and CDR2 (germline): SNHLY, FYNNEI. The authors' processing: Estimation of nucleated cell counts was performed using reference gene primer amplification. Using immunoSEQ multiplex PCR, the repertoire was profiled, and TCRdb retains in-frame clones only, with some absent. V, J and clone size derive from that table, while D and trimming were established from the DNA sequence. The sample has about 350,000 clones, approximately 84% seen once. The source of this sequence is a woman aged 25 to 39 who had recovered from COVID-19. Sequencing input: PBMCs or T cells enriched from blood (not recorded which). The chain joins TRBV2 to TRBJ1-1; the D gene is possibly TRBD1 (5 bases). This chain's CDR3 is CASSEGRLNTEAFF. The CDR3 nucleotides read TGTGCCAGCAGTGAGGGGCGGTTGAACACTGAAGCTTTCTTT.